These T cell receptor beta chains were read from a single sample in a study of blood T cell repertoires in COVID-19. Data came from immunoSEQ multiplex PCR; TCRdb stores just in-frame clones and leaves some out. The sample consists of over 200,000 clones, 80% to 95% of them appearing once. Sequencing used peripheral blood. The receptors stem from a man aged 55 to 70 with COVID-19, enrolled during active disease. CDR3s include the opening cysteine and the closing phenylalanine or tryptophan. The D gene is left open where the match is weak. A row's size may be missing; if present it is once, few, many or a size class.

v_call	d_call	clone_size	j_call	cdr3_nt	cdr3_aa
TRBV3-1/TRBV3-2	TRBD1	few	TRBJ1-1	TGTGCCAGCAGCGGACAGGGGACCACTGAAGCTTTCTTT	CASSGQGTTEAFF
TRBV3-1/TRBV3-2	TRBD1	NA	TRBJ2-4	TGTGCCAGCAGCCAGGGAGTCGGGACAGTTAAAAACATTCAGTACTTC	CASSQGVGTVKNIQYF
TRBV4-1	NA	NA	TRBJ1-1	TGCGCCAGCAGCCAAGTACAGGGTGGCACTGAAGCTTTCTTT	CASSQVQGGTEAFF
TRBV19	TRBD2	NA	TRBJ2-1	TGTGCCAGTAGCACTAGCGGGAGACCCGGATACAATGAGCAGTTCTTC	CASSTSGRPGYNEQFF
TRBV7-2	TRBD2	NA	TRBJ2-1	TGTGCCAGCAGCACTAGCGGGAGGGTCAACAATGAGCAGTTCTTC	CASSTSGRVNNEQFF
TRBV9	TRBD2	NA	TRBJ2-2	TGTGCCAGCAGCCTACGGGGACTAGGGGCGAACACCGGGGAGCTGTTTTTT	CASSLRGLGANTGELFF
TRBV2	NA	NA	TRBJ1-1	TGTGCCAGCAGTGGCCCAAAGCAGGGGTACACTGAAGCTTTCTTT	CASSGPKQGYTEAFF
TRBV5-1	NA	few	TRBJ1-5	TGCGCCAGCAGCTTGGACGCGGGAAGTGGAAATCAGCCCCAGCATTTT	CASSLDAGSGNQPQHF
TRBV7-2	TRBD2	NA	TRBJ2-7	TGTGCCAGCAGCTTAGGACTAGCGGGAGTCTACGAGCAGTACTTC	CASSLGLAGVYEQYF
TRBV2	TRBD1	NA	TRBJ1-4	TGTGCCAGCAGTATTTCGCAGGGGGAGACTAATGAAAAACTGTTTTTT	CASSISQGETNEKLFF
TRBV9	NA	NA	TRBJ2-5	TGTGCCAGCAGCGTAGGAGGGAGCGGGCTGGGGGAGACCCAGTACTTC	CASSVGGSGLGETQYF
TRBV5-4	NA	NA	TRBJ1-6	TGTGCCAGCAGTTCCGGTAGTGGGGCTATGGATTCACCCCTCCACTTT	CASSSGSGAMDSPLHF
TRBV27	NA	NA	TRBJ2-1	TGTGCCAGCAGTCCCGACCTGGGCAGCTCCTACAATGAGCAGTTCTTC	CASSPDLGSSYNEQFF
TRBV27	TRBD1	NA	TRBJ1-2	TGTGCCGAGGCCGGGACAGACCCTTCTAACTATGGCTACACCTTC	CAEAGTDPSNYGYTF
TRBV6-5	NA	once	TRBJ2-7	TGTGCCAGCAGTTACTCGCGGGGAATGAACGAGCAGTACTTC	CASSYSRGMNEQYF
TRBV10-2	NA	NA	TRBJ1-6	TGCGCCAGCAGTGAGGGTTTAGAGAATTCACCCCTCCACTTT	CASSEGLENSPLHF
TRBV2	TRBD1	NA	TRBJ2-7	TGTGCCAGCTCCCGGGACAGCTACGAGCAGTACTTC	CASSRDSYEQYF
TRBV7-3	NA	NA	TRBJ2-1	TGTGCCAGCAGCTCCCGGCCTCCTAGTGGGCAGTTCTTC	CASSSRPPSGQFF
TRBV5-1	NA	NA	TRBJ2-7	TGCGCCAGCAGCTCCCGGACAGGTACTAGCGGAGGCTACGAGCAGTACTTC	CASSSRTGTSGGYEQYF
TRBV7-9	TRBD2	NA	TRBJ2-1	TGTGCCAGCAGCTTGAGCGGGAGTTTCGGGGGCAATGAGCAGTTCTTC	CASSLSGSFGGNEQFF
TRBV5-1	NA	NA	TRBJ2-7	TGCGCCAGCAGCTTGGCTGGACAGAGAACCGAGCAGTACTTC	CASSLAGQRTEQYF
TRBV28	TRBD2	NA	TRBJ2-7	TGTGCCAGCAGTTTACCCGGGAGGGCCTACGAGCAGTACTTC	CASSLPGRAYEQYF
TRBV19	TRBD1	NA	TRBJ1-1	TGTGCCAGTAGATGGACAGGGTTTAGCACTGAAGCTTTCTTT	CASRWTGFSTEAFF
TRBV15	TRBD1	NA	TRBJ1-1	TGTGCCACCAGCGGCATCACCGGGACAGGATTTCGCCCCTTGAGAGGGACTGAAGCTTTCTTT	CATSGITGTGFRPLRGTEAFF
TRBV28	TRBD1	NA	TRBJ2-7	TGTGCCAGCAGTTCGTCGACAGGGTGGGAGCAGTACTTC	CASSSSTGWEQYF
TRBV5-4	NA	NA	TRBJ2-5	TGTGCCAGCAGCTTGGCGGGGACTTCCCAAGAGACCCAGTACTTC	CASSLAGTSQETQYF
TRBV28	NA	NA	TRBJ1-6	TGTGCCAGCAGCCTCCGAAGGAGCTCCTATAATTCACCCCTCCACTTT	CASSLRRSSYNSPLHF
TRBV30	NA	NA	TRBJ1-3	TGTGCCTGGAGTCCCTTACTCACTGGAAACACCATATATTTT	CAWSPLLTGNTIYF
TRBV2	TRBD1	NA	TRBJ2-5	TGTGCCTGGCAGGGGGCGGGTGAGACCCAGTACTTC	CAWQGAGETQYF
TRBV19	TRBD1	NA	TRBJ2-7	TGTGCCAGTAGTCTAACCCGGACAGGGAGAAATGAGCAGTACTTC	CASSLTRTGRNEQYF
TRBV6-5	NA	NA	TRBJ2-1	TGTGCCACCCGAGGGGGGGCCGAGGACCGGGAGCAGTTCTTC	CATRGGAEDREQFF
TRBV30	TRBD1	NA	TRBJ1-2	TGTGCCTGGAGTTTCTCCGGGACAGGGGGCAACTATGGCTACACCTTC	CAWSFSGTGGNYGYTF
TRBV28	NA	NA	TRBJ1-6	TGTGCCAGCAGCCTTGGGGAGGGGTGGAGCTCCTATAATTCACCCCTCCACTTT	CASSLGEGWSSYNSPLHF
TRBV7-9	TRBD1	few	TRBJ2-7	TGTGCCAGCAGCTTCATAGGGACAGGCGGACGCTACGAGCAGTACTTC	CASSFIGTGGRYEQYF
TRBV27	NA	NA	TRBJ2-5	TGTGCCAGCAGCACAGGGTCTAGGGAGACCCAGTACTTC	CASSTGSRETQYF
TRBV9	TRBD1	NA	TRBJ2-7	TGTGCCAGCAGCGTAGATTGGGACAGGGGGCAAGAGCAGTACTTC	CASSVDWDRGQEQYF
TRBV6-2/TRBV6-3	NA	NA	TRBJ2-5	TGTGCCAGCAGCCCTTCTCAAGAGACCCAGTACTTC	CASSPSQETQYF
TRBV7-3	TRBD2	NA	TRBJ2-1	TGTGCCAGCAGCATAGCGGGAGGTGACAATGAGCAGTTCTTC	CASSIAGGDNEQFF
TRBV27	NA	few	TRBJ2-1	TGTGCCAGCAGTAGGGGGGGCAACTACAATGAGCAGTTCTTC	CASSRGGNYNEQFF
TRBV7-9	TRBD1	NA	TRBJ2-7	TGTGCCAGCAGCCCGGGGACAGGGACCTACGAGCAGTACTTC	CASSPGTGTYEQYF
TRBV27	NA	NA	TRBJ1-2	TGTGCCAGCAGTCCCAGGGTTTCTATATATGGCTACACCTTC	CASSPRVSIYGYTF
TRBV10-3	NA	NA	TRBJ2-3	TGTGCCATCAGTGCCTCGAAATCTAGCTCCACAGATACGCAGTATTTT	CAISASKSSSTDTQYF
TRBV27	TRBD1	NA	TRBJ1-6	TGTGCCAGCAGACCCGGGACAGGGAACGCACCCCTCCACTTT	CASRPGTGNAPLHF
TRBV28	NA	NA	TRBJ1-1	TGTGCCAGCAGTTTATTAGCCACTGAAGCTTTCTTT	CASSLLATEAFF
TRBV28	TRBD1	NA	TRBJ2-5	TGTGCCAGCAGTCGACCACAGGGGGCAGAGACCCAGTACTTC	CASSRPQGAETQYF
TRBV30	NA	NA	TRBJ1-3	TGTGCCTGGAGGCGGTTCTCTGGAAACACCATATATTTT	CAWRRFSGNTIYF
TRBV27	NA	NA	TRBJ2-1	TGTGCCAGCAGGCCCTTCCGGGCCTACAATGAGCAGTTCTTC	CASRPFRAYNEQFF
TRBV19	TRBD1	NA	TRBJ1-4	TGTGCCAGTAGTAAGGGCCCGGGACAGGGGAATGAAAAACTGTTTTTT	CASSKGPGQGNEKLFF